These 13 T cell receptor beta chains came from one sample sequenced in a study of identical twins. TCRdb analysed the 5' RACE reads with MiXCR anew, one entry per CDR3 protein. The sample consists of about 240,000 distinct CDR3 sequences, over 9.5% of them appearing once. In addition, the sample was reused for a study of yellow fever vaccine responses in identical twins.

Sequenced material: memory (CD45RO+) T cells sorted from blood. The receptors come from a woman younger than 35 in good health.

A few counts support this clonotype. The V gene is TRBV7-2, the J gene TRBJ2-1, with TRBD1 identical over 8 bases. V lost 2 bases, J lost 6 bases, and 6 bases stayed unmatched. The germline CDR1 and CDR2 sequences are SGHTA and FQGNSA. The CDR3 totals 15 residues. The CDR3 DNA follows: TGTGCCAGCAGCTTAAACGACAGGGGCTCCAATGAGCAGTTCTTC. It encodes CASSLNDRGSNEQFF.

In its sample, this clonotype was seen many times. The chain has TRBV12-3 or TRBV12-4 and TRBJ2-1, with D perhaps matching TRBD1 (5 bases). V was shortened by 6 bases and J by 0 bases, with 12 bases between the two germline ends. CDR3 length: 15 amino acids. The CDR3 DNA sequence: TGTGCCAGCAGGGATACAGGCGGCTCCTACAATGAGCAGTTCTTC. It codes for CASRDTGGSYNEQFF.

This rearrangement joins TRBV6-4 to TRBJ2-2; 12 nucleotides align to TRBD1. V lost 0 bases, J lost 7 bases, and 3 bases stayed unmatched. The CDR3 has 16 residues. In germline, CDR1 is MRHNA, CDR2 SNTAGT. CDR3 loop: CASSDSGTGGLGELFF. The CDR3, as DNA: TGTGCCAGCAGTGACTCCGGGACAGGGGGCCTCGGGGAGCTGTTTTTT.

This clonotype has at least ten counts. The chain joins TRBV29-1 to TRBJ2-7, with TRBD1 identical over 7 bases. The V segment lost 7 bases and the J segment 5 bases; nucleotides outside the gene matches: 8. The V gene's germline CDR1 is SQVTM and CDR2 ANQGSEA. The CDR3 has 12 residues. CDR3 DNA sequence: TGCAGCGGTACAGGGGATCTGAACGAGCAGTACTTC. Protein: CSGTGDLNEQYF.

The CDR3 is CASSLGQGTGEQYF. CDR3 nucleotides: TGTGCCAGCAGCTTAGGACAGGGGACAGGGGAGCAGTACTTC. The chain links TRBV7-9 to TRBJ2-7; 9 bases are shared with TRBD1. The ends lost 1 base at V and 7 bases at J; junction bases unmatched: 5. This CDR3 has 14 residues. Germline-derived CDR1 and CDR2 are SEHNR and FQNEAQ (reference sequence).

This clonotype was picked up a small number of times. This sequence joins TRBV6-2 or TRBV6-3 and TRBJ2-1; 9 positions agree with TRBD2. The trim removed 7 bases at V and 4 bases at J, leaving 14 bases unmatched. Germline loops: CDR1 MNHEY, CDR2 SVGEGT. This CDR3 spans 17 amino acids. The CDR3 bases are TGTGCCAGCAAAGTGAACCAGAGCGGGAGGAAGTACAATGAGCAGTTCTTC. Its translation: CASKVNQSGRKYNEQFF.

The rearrangement uses TRBV7-9 and TRBJ2-1; the match to TRBD2 covers 11 bases. The CDR3 consists of 17 residues. Losses at the gene ends were 4 bases for V and 10 bases for J; bases not matched to a gene: 15. The germline V gene encodes CDR1 SEHNR and CDR2 FQNEAQ (reference sequence). CDR3 residues: CASSSYRLAGRSPEQFF. CDR3 DNA: TGTGCCAGCAGCTCCTACAGACTAGCGGGGCGATCTCCAGAGCAGTTCTTC.

The gene calls are TRBV19 and TRBJ2-4, with 8 bases lining up with TRBD2. V lost 10 bases to trimming and J lost 5 bases; unmatched junction nucleotides: 7. This CDR3 is 13 amino acids long. The V gene's germline CDR1 is LNHDA and CDR2 SQIVND (reference sequence). Written as DNA, the CDR3 is TGTGCCACAAGCGGGAGTGGAGAAAACATTCAGTACTTC. Amino acids: CATSGSGENIQYF.

This clonotype has ten or more counts. The gene calls are TRBV20-1 and TRBJ1-6; 11 nucleotides line up with TRBD1. Germline trimming cut 0 bases from V and 10 bases from J; bases unmatched to any gene: 8. Germline V CDR1 and CDR2: DFQATT, SNEGSKA (reference sequence). The CDR3 is 16 amino acids. The CDR3 loop reads CSARDLGTGGSSPLHF. The DNA for the CDR3 is TGCAGTGCTAGAGATCTTGGGACAGGGGGTTCGTCACCCCTCCACTTT.

The chain couples TRBV28 to TRBJ2-1; TRBD2 matches 7 bases. Trimming cost V 7 bases and J 4 bases; bases outside gene matches: 13. The CDR3 has 16 amino acids. CDR1 and CDR2 (germline): MDHEN, SYDVKM. The DNA of the CDR3 is TGTGCCAGCACTGAGACTAGCAGCGAATTTTACAATGAGCAGTTCTTC. This translates into CASTETSSEFYNEQFF.

This clonotype showed up just a few times. The chain links TRBV6-6 to TRBJ1-2; D is unclear. The V end lost 0 bases, the J end lost 5 bases, and 7 bases lay between the germline ends. The germline V gene has CDR1 MNHNY and CDR2 SVGAGI (reference sequence). The CDR3 totals 13 residues. The CDR3 spells CASSYSPEYGYTF. In DNA, the CDR3 is TGTGCCAGCAGTTACTCGCCAGAGTATGGCTACACCTTC.

Ten or more counts support this clonotype. This chain uses TRBV12-3 or TRBV12-4 with TRBJ2-7; the match to TRBD1 covers 8 bases. V gave up 5 bases and J gave up 3 bases; unmatched junction bases: 6. The CDR3 has 14 residues. This CDR3 is CASSPGTGLYEQYF. CDR3 in DNA: TGTGCCAGCAGTCCCGGGACAGGCCTCTACGAGCAGTACTTC.

This clonotype was picked up many times. V usage is TRBV7-9 and J usage is TRBJ1-1; TRBD1 might be the D (6 bases). V shed 0 bases and J shed 4 bases, with 9 bases lying between them. This CDR3 comprises 14 residues. Germline values: CDR1 SEHNR, CDR2 FQNEAQ (reference sequence). The DNA of the CDR3 is TGTGCCAGCAGCTTAGCACAGGGAGGCACTGAAGCTTTCTTT. Amino acids: CASSLAQGGTEAFF.